This TCR beta chain was sequenced for a study of cytomegalovirus exposure and HLA in healthy donors. General study results and limits: Among TCR sequences, most were rare, though some public TCRs appeared in many donors. A subsequent analysis found that TCR clusters from the first cohort also tended to co-occur in the 90 to 150 validation repertoires, with about 93% of cluster scores above 0. The study flagged some 170 TCR beta chains as cytomegalovirus-associated.

CDR3 size: 17 residues. The ends lost 1 base at V and 1 base at J; junction bases unmatched: 7. Germline CDR1 SEHNR, CDR2 FQNEAQ (reference sequence). Assay: immunoSEQ multiplex PCR; the TCRdb copy retains only in-frame clones and omits some. In the table there are some 50,000 clones, over 90% of which are singletons. Turning to this clone: Antigen specificity is unknown.

It was the approximately 110-subject validation cohort, separate from the approximately 700-subject first cohort, to which the donors belonged. This TCR came from a woman aged 18-29 years in good health and CMV-seronegative. The chain combines TRBV7-9 with TRBJ2-5, with 9 nucleotides matching TRBD2. The specimen sequenced was PBMCs. CDR3 DNA: TGTGCCAGCAGCTTAGGGGCCAGCGGGGGGTTCCAAGAGACCCAGTACTTC. Amino acid sequence: CASSLGASGGFQETQYF.